This T cell receptor (beta chain) appears in the sequencing data of a study of CD8 T cells in Susac syndrome. The controls, all healthy donors, were matched for age and sex. Reverse transcription of about 0.45 to 1 ug RNA was carried out with random hexamers. Using its own MiXCR run on the immunoSEQ multiplex PCR reads, TCRdb lists one record per CDR3 protein. The data show approximately 100,000 distinct CDR3 sequences, 85% to 95% seen once. CDR1 DFQATT and CDR2 SNEGSKA come from the germline V gene (reference sequence). The J segment lost 0 bases and the V segment lost 4 bases, leaving 3 bases of the junction unmatched. This CDR3 is built from 13 residues.

This TCR derives from a human donor in good health. The sequenced sample was CD8+ T cells from PBMCs. V is TRBV20-1 and J is TRBJ2-7, with 7 bases matching TRBD1. Here the CDR3 reads CSATDRSSYEQYF. The CDR3, as DNA: TGCAGTGCTACGGACAGGTCCTCCTACGAGCAGTACTTC.